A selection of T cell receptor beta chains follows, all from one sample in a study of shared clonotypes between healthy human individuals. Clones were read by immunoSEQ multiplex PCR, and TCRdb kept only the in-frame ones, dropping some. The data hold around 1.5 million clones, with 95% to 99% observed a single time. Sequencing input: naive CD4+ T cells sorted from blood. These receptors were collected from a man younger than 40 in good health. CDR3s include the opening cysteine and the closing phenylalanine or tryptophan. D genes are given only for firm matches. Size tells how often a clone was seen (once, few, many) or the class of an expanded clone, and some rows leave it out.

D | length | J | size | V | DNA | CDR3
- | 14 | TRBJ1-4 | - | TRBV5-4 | TGTGCCAGCAGCTTGTTCGGGTCGGGGGAAAAACTGTTTTTT | CASSLFGSGEKLFF
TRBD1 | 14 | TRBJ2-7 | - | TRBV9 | TGTGCCAGCAGCGTCACAGGGGTCGAATACGAGCAGTACTTC | CASSVTGVEYEQYF
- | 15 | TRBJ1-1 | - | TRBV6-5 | TGTGCCAGCAGTTACTTCCTCGGTACGGGCACTGAAGCTTTCTTT | CASSYFLGTGTEAFF
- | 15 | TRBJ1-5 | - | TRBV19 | TGTGCCAGTAGTCATGAATTCAGGGGAATCCAGCCCCAGCATTTT | CASSHEFRGIQPQHF
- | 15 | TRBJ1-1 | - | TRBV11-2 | TGTGCCAGCAGCTTAGTTTCGGGGGTAGAAACTGAAGCTTTCTTT | CASSLVSGVETEAFF
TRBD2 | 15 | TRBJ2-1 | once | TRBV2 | TGTGCCAGCAGGACGACTAGCGGCTCCTACAATGAGCAGTTCTTC | CASRTTSGSYNEQFF
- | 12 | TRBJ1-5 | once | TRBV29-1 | TGCAGCGACCCAAATAGCAATCAGCCCCAGCATTTT | CSDPNSNQPQHF
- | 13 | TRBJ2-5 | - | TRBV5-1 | TGCGCCAGCAGCTACGCGGCCCAAGAGACCCAGTACTTC | CASSYAAQETQYF
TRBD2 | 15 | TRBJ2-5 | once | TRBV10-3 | TGTGCCATCAGTCAGAAAAGCGGGAGAGGGGAGACCCAGTACTTC | CAISQKSGRGETQYF
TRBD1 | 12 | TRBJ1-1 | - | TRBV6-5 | TGTGCCAGCAAAACAGGGGCCACTGAAGCTTTCTTT | CASKTGATEAFF
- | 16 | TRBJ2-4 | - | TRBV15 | TGTGCCACCAGCAGCGGACTGGTTGGGGCCAAAAACATTCAGTACTTC | CATSSGLVGAKNIQYF
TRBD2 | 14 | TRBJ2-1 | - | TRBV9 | TGTGCCAGCAGCGTACTAGCGGAACCTAATGAGCAGTTCTTC | CASSVLAEPNEQFF
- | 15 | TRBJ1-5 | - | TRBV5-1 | TGCGCCAGCAGCTACACCGGGACGGCCAATCAGCCCCAGCATTTT | CASSYTGTANQPQHF
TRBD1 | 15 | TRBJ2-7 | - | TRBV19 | TGTGCCAGTAGTATAGTAGGGACAGGGTCCTCCGAGCAGTACTTC | CASSIVGTGSSEQYF
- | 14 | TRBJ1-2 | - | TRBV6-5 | TGTGCCAGCAGTCCTACCGGGACAAGATCTGGCTACACCTTC | CASSPTGTRSGYTF
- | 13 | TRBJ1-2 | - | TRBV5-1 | TGCGCCAGCAGCACGGGCGGGGAACGTGGCTACACCTTC | CASSTGGERGYTF
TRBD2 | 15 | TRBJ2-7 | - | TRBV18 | TGTGCCAGCTCACCATCGTCTAGCGGAACGTACGAGCAGTACTTC | CASSPSSSGTYEQYF
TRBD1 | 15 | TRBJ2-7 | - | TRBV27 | TGTGCCAGCAGTTTATATATCGACAGGGTCTACGAGCAGTACTTC | CASSLYIDRVYEQYF
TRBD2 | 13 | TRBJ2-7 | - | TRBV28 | TGTGCCACCCGGACTAGCGGGAGCCACGAGCAGTACTTC | CATRTSGSHEQYF
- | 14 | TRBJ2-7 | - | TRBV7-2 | TGTGCCAGCAGCTTAGCGCTACCCTCGACCGAGCAGTACTTC | CASSLALPSTEQYF
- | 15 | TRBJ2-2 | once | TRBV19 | TGTGCCAGTAGTCCGCTAGCTGCAGGCACCGGGGAGCTGTTTTTT | CASSPLAAGTGELFF
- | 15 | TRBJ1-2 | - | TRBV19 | TGTGCCAGTAGTATCCCGGGAGATTCTAACTATGGCTACACCTTC | CASSIPGDSNYGYTF
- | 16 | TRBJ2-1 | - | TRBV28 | TGTGCCAGCAGCCCATTCGCCCCGGTCTCTTACAATGAGCAGTTCTTC | CASSPFAPVSYNEQFF
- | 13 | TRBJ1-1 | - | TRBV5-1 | TGCGCCAGCAGCTTTACAGGGAACACTGAAGCTTTCTTT | CASSFTGNTEAFF
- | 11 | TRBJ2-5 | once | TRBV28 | TGTGCCAGCAGTAGCGATGGGACCCAGTACTTC | CASSSDGTQYF
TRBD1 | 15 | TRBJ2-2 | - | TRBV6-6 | TGTGCCAGCAGTCCCGACAGGGGGCACTACGGGGAGCTGTTTTTT | CASSPDRGHYGELFF
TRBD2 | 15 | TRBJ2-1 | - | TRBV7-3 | TGTGCCAGCAGCACCGGGACTAGCGGGAGCAATGAGCAGTTCTTC | CASSTGTSGSNEQFF
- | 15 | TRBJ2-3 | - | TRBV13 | TGTGCCAGCAGCTTAGCTACGGGATTCACAGATACGCAGTATTTT | CASSLATGFTDTQYF
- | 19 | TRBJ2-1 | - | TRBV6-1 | TGTGCCAGCAGTGAATGGGGGCTCACTAGCGCGAGCTCCTACAATGAGCAGTTCTTC | CASSEWGLTSASSYNEQFF
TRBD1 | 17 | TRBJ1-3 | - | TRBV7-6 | TGTGCCAGCAGCTTACTGACAGGGGGTTCTTCTGGAAACACCATATATTTT | CASSLLTGGSSGNTIYF
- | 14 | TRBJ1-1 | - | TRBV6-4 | TGTGCCAGCAGTGTGCCAGGGGCGAACACTGAAGCTTTCTTT | CASSVPGANTEAFF
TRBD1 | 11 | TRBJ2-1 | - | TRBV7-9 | TGTGCCAGCAGCTACCGGACAGGGCAGTTCTTC | CASSYRTGQFF
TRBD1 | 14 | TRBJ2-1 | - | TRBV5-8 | TGTGCCAGCAGCTTGGACAGGGGGCGAAATGAGCAGTTCTTC | CASSLDRGRNEQFF
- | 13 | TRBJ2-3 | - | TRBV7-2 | TGTGCCAGCAGCCCCGCGAATTCGGATACGCAGTATTTT | CASSPANSDTQYF
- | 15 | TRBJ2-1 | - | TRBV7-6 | TGTGCCAGCAGCTTAGAACCGGGACGCGATCCTGAGCAGTTCTTC | CASSLEPGRDPEQFF
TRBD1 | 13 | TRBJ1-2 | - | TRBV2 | TGTGCCAGCAGTTTGACAGGGAACTATGGCTACACCTTC | CASSLTGNYGYTF
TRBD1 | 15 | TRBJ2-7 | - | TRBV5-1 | TGCGCCAGCAGCAGTACAGGGGGCGCCCCCTACGAGCAGTACTTC | CASSSTGGAPYEQYF
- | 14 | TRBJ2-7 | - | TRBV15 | TGTGCCACCAGCCCCGCCCGTGTGGGTTACGAGCAGTACTTC | CATSPARVGYEQYF
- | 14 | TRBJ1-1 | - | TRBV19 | TGTGCCAGTAGTCAGTTGTTGGGGAGGACTGAAGCTTTCTTT | CASSQLLGRTEAFF
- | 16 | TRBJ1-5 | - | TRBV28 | TGTGCCAGCAGTGACACTTTCCCCCAGGGTGAACAGCCCCAGCATTTT | CASSDTFPQGEQPQHF
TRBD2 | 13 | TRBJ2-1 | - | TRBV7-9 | TGTGCCAGCAGCTTAGCGGGAGGGACTGATCAGTTCTTC | CASSLAGGTDQFF
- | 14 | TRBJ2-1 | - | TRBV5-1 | TGCGCCAGCAGAGGGACTGGAAAATACAATGAGCAGTTCTTC | CASRGTGKYNEQFF
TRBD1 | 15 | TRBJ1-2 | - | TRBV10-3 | TGTGCCATCAGAACGGGACAGACTGAAAACTATGGCTACACCTTC | CAIRTGQTENYGYTF
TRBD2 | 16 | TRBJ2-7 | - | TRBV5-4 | TGTGCCAGCAGCGCCGGAACTCAGCGGGGATCCTACGAGCAGTACTTC | CASSAGTQRGSYEQYF
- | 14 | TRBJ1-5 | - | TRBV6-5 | TGTGCCAGCAGCCCGGACAGAAGCAATCAGCCCCAGCATTTT | CASSPDRSNQPQHF
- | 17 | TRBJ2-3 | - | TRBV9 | TGTGCCAGCAGCGACCCCCGGGTAGCACAAACCACAGATACGCAGTATTTT | CASSDPRVAQTTDTQYF
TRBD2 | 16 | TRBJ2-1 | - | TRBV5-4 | TGTGCCAGCAGCTTGGAGCGGTCTAGCGGATACAATGAGCAGTTCTTC | CASSLERSSGYNEQFF
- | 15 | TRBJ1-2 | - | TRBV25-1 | TGTGCCAGCAGTGAGCGGTTCGGAGCTAACTATGGCTACACCTTC | CASSERFGANYGYTF
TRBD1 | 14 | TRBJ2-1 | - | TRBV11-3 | TGTGCCAGCAGCCAAACGAGACAGGGGGGTGAGCAGTTCTTC | CASSQTRQGGEQFF
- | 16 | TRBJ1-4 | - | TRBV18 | TGTGCCAGCTCACCTACTCTGACGGACCTTAATGAAAAACTGTTTTTT | CASSPTLTDLNEKLFF
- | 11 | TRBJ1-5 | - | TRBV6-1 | TGTGCCAGCAGTAAAAATCAGCCCCAGCATTTT | CASSKNQPQHF
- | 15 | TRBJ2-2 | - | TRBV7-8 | TGTGCCAGTACCCAGGGTGTTAGGCACACCGGGGAGCTGTTTTTT | CASTQGVRHTGELFF
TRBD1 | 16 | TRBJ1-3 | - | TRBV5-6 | TGTGCCAGCAGCTTCAGGGGGGCCGCCAATGGAAACACCATATATTTT | CASSFRGAANGNTIYF